The 7 T cell receptor beta chains in this list originate from one sample, sequenced in a study of blood T cell repertoires in COVID-19. TCRdb's copy holds only in-frame clones and misses some; the assay was immunoSEQ multiplex PCR. The sample records around 310,000 clones, nearly 90% being singletons. The specimen was peripheral blood. Every receptor here comes from a middle-aged woman with COVID-19, enrolled during active disease.

J is TRBJ1-4 and V is TRBV11-2; D is unclear. This CDR3 is built from 12 residues. The V gene's germline CDR1 is SGHAT and CDR2 FQNNGV. V gave up 5 bases and J gave up 6 bases, with 7 bases separating them. The CDR3 nucleotides read TGTGCCAGCAGCAACTTTTATGAAAAACTGTTTTTT. It encodes CASSNFYEKLFF.

This chain links TRBV7-2 with TRBJ1-1; the match to TRBD1 covers 8 bases. The CDR3 is made up of 13 amino acids. V gave up 5 bases and J gave up 4 bases; unmatched junction bases: 3. Germline loops: CDR1 SGHTA, CDR2 FQGNSA. The CDR3 spells CASSPGQGTEAFF. Written as DNA, the CDR3 is TGTGCCAGCAGCCCTGGACAGGGCACTGAAGCTTTCTTT.

This clone was seen only a few times. The chain is built from TRBV6-2 or TRBV6-3 and TRBJ1-1; D might be TRBD1 (6 bases). There are 16 residues in the CDR3. V was shortened by 2 bases and J by 1 base, with 14 bases between the two germline ends. In germline, CDR1 is MNHEY, CDR2 SVGEGT. DNA of the CDR3: TGTGCCAGCAGTTACAATTTAGGACAGCAGAACACTGAAGCTTTCTTT. Encoded protein: CASSYNLGQQNTEAFF.

The count of this clone is one. This sequence joins TRBV27 and TRBJ1-4; D uncertain. CDR1 is MNHEY and CDR2 is SMNVEV in the germline V gene (reference sequence). Trimming removed 5 bases at V and 6 bases at J, with 7 bases between. CDR3 length: 12 residues. CDR3 in DNA: TGTGCCAGCAGTATGCGGGATGAAAAACTGTTTTTT. It specifies CASSMRDEKLFF.

The chain combines TRBV30 with TRBJ1-3; 7 bases are shared with TRBD1. Germline lookup yields CDR1 GTSNPN and CDR2 SVGIG (reference sequence). V shed 2 bases, J shed 4 bases, and the junction held 5 bases outside the gene matches. The CDR3 is 14 amino acids. The CDR3 loop is CAWSWRGPGNTIYF. For the CDR3, the DNA is TGTGCCTGGAGTTGGAGGGGGCCGGGAAACACCATATATTTT.

This chain joins TRBV11-3 and TRBJ2-1; 7 nucleotides align to TRBD1. Germline V gene data show CDR1 as SGHNT and CDR2 as YENEEA. The CDR3 consists of 13 residues. V gave up 5 bases and J gave up 5 bases; unmatched junction bases: 3. The CDR3 DNA reads as TGTGCCAGCAGCCAGGACAGGAACAATGAGCAGTTCTTC. Protein sequence: CASSQDRNNEQFF.

This chain connects TRBV28 to TRBJ1-5; tentatively, D is TRBD1 (5 bases). CDR1 is MDHEN and CDR2 is SYDVKM in the germline V gene. The CDR3 is 17 amino acids. Trimming left V 2 bases short and J 4 bases short, with 18 bases between. CDR3 in DNA: TGTGCCAGCAGTTTACACCAGGGTAGGTTTGGTAATCAGCCCCAGCATTTT. Protein product: CASSLHQGRFGNQPQHF. Filled out from reference TRBV28 and TRBJ1-5, the complete variable domain reads DVKVTQSSRYLVKRTGEKVFLECVQDMDHENMFWYRQDPGLGLRLIYFSYDVKMKEKGDIPEGYSVSREKKERFSLILESASTNQTSMYLCASSLHQGRFGNQPQHFGDGTRLSIL.